This T cell receptor beta chain stems from a study of T cell responses to AZD1222 COVID-19 vaccine. Broader study findings: The reported proportion of spike-specific TCRs targeting unmutated variant regions was nearly half. It was only a handful of AZD1222 recipients who were seropositive at baseline. Scientists sampled the repertoires only once the peak T cell response had passed.

The junction had 3 bases not matched to a gene; V was cut back by 4 bases and J by 4 bases. The germline V gene has CDR1 MDHEN and CDR2 SYDVKM. This CDR3 contains 13 residues. To note about this clone: The antigen remains undetermined.

TCRdb's copy holds only in-frame clones and misses some; the assay was immunoSEQ multiplex PCR. The sample holds about 85,000 clones, around 90% seen once. The clonotype was recovered from an adult in good health. Sequenced material: peripheral blood, taken on day 0 of AZD1222 vaccination. This chain uses TRBV28 with TRBJ1-2; 7 bases are shared with TRBD1. CDR3 sequence: CASSSQGFYGYTF. CDR3 DNA: TGTGCCAGCAGTTCACAGGGGTTCTATGGCTACACCTTC.